The rows below give T cell receptor beta chains drawn from one sample of a study of T cell changes during pregnancy in multiple sclerosis. The protocol was immunoSEQ multiplex PCR, while the TCRdb copy is restricted to in-frame clones and leaves out a portion. The table has 50,000 to 60,000 clones, about 89% seen once; the top ten hold around 1.8%. This sample comprised peripheral blood, obtained after pregnancy. These receptors all stem from a female donor with multiple sclerosis, enrolled in a pregnancy study. The CDR3 runs from the conserved cysteine through the conserved F or W. Each record gives: clone size, J gene, D gene, V gene, CDR3 protein, CDR3 DNA. D genes are given only for firm matches. Some rows mark clone size as missing; the rest say once, few, many or name a class of expanded clone.

NA,TRBJ2-3,NA,TRBV5-1,CASSLGQVTDTQYF,TGCGCCAGCAGCTTGGGACAGGTCACAGATACGCAGTATTTT
NA,TRBJ1-5,NA,TRBV15,CATSSPTGVSNQPQHF,TGTGCCACCAGCTCCCCAACCGGGGTAAGCAATCAGCCCCAGCATTTT
NA,TRBJ2-7,NA,TRBV7-2,CASSSSPFGGVLYEQYF,TGTGCCAGCAGCTCCTCTCCCTTTGGCGGGGTCCTCTACGAGCAGTACTTC
NA,TRBJ2-3,TRBD2,TRBV28,CASSPSGGATDTQYF,TGTGCCAGCAGTCCCAGCGGGGGGGCCACAGATACGCAGTATTTT
NA,TRBJ1-4,TRBD1,TRBV18,CASSPRTGPDEKLFF,TGTGCCAGCTCACCCCGGACAGGGCCGGATGAAAAACTGTTTTTT
NA,TRBJ1-6,TRBD1,TRBV19,CASSSGTGTNSPLHF,TGTGCCAGTAGTTCAGGGACAGGCACTAATTCACCCCTCCACTTT
NA,TRBJ2-2,TRBD2,TRBV5-1,CASSLAGGHTGELFF,TGCGCCAGCAGCTTGGCGGGGGGTCACACCGGGGAGCTGTTTTTT
NA,TRBJ1-3,NA,TRBV6-6,CASSLGGNTIYF,TGTGCCAGCAGCCTCGGTGGAAACACCATATATTTT
NA,TRBJ2-7,TRBD2,TRBV6-7,CASSYPSGESSYEQYF,TGTGCCAGCAGTTACCCTAGCGGGGAGAGCTCCTACGAGCAGTACTTC
once,TRBJ1-3,NA,TRBV5-1,CASSLGAHISGNTIYF,TGCGCCAGCAGTTTGGGGGCACATATCTCTGGAAACACCATATATTTT
NA,TRBJ2-1,TRBD2,TRBV5-6,CASSLGLAGFYNEQFF,TGTGCCAGCAGCTTGGGACTAGCGGGTTTCTACAATGAGCAGTTCTTC
once,TRBJ2-3,NA,TRBV5-1,CASSPLGAGTSTDTQYF,TGCGCCAGCAGCCCCCTAGGGGCAGGAACTAGCACAGATACGCAGTATTTT
NA,TRBJ2-1,NA,TRBV2,CASSEYSRPARNEQFF,TGTGCCAGCAGTGAATATAGTCGACCAGCCAGGAATGAGCAGTTCTTC
NA,TRBJ1-1,NA,TRBV28,CASSLGATEAFF,TGTGCCAGCAGTTTAGGAGCCACTGAAGCTTTCTTT
NA,TRBJ2-7,TRBD1,TRBV10-1,CASSGMGNRGSYEQYF,TGCGCCAGCAGTGGGATGGGCAACAGGGGAAGCTACGAGCAGTACTTC
NA,TRBJ2-5,NA,TRBV28,CASSLYSRRETQYF,TGTGCCAGCAGTTTATACTCCCGGAGGGAGACCCAGTACTTC
NA,TRBJ2-7,NA,TRBV19,CASGVSYEQYF,TGTGCTTCTGGAGTGAGCTACGAGCAGTACTTC
NA,TRBJ2-2,NA,TRBV5-5,CASSRTSNTGELFF,TGTGCCAGCAGCCGGACATCGAACACCGGGGAGCTGTTTTTT
NA,TRBJ1-3,TRBD1,TRBV5-1,CASSFTGGAGNTIYF,TGCGCCAGCAGCTTTACAGGGGGCGCGGGAAACACCATATATTTT
NA,TRBJ2-3,NA,TRBV2,CASTTQEGTDTQYF,TGTGCCAGCACCACCCAGGAGGGGACAGATACGCAGTATTTT
NA,TRBJ2-7,TRBD1,TRBV4-1,CASSPIQGQGMGSYEQYF,TGCGCCAGCAGCCCCATACAAGGACAGGGGATGGGGTCCTACGAGCAGTACTTC
NA,TRBJ1-2,NA,TRBV2,CASKPGGLAPYGYTF,TGTGCCAGCAAGCCGGGGGGTTTAGCCCCCTATGGCTACACCTTC
NA,TRBJ1-4,NA,TRBV30,CAWSGTDINEKLFF,TGTGCCTGGAGTGGGACAGATATTAATGAAAAACTGTTTTTT
NA,TRBJ1-1,NA,TRBV4-2,CASSPANWARWTEAFF,TGTGCCAGCAGCCCCGCCAACTGGGCGAGATGGACTGAAGCTTTCTTT
NA,TRBJ2-1,TRBD2,TRBV15,CATSRDSAGGPWGEQFF,TGTGCCACCAGCAGAGATTCTGCGGGGGGGCCATGGGGTGAGCAGTTCTTC
NA,TRBJ2-3,TRBD2,TRBV9,CASSISPRLAGGQDTQYF,TGTGCCAGCAGCATCTCCCCCCGACTAGCGGGAGGTCAGGATACGCAGTATTTT
NA,TRBJ1-2,NA,TRBV5-1,CASSLGPGQTYTF,TGCGCCAGCAGCTTGGGCCCTGGACAGACCTACACCTTC
NA,TRBJ2-7,TRBD2,TRBV11-2,CASSFTSGLYEQYF,TGTGCCAGCAGCTTTACTAGCGGACTCTACGAGCAGTACTTC
NA,TRBJ1-1,NA,TRBV29-1,CSVSQGASTEAFF,TGCAGCGTCTCACAGGGCGCAAGCACTGAAGCTTTCTTT
NA,TRBJ2-3,NA,TRBV19,CASSWQSPTDTQYF,TGTGCCAGTAGTTGGCAATCACCGACAGATACGCAGTATTTT
NA,TRBJ1-2,NA,TRBV6-5,CASSPDSVYGYTF,TGTGCCAGCAGTCCCGACAGCGTCTATGGCTACACCTTC
NA,TRBJ1-5,NA,TRBV19,CASSILAGRNQPQHF,TGTGCCAGTAGTATATTAGCAGGGAGGAATCAGCCCCAGCATTTT
NA,TRBJ1-3,TRBD1,TRBV30,CAWGQGGGNTIYF,TGTGCCTGGGGACAGGGAGGCGGAAACACCATATATTTT
NA,TRBJ1-2,TRBD1,TRBV28,CASRDPTGTGRYGYTF,TGTGCCAGCAGGGATCCAACCGGGACAGGGCGCTATGGCTACACCTTC
NA,TRBJ2-3,TRBD2,TRBV7-9,CASSPAGGQADTQYF,TGTGCCAGCAGCCCCGCGGGGGGGCAGGCAGATACGCAGTATTTT
NA,TRBJ1-6,NA,TRBV27,CASSLRGPLVIPLHF,TGTGCCAGCAGTTTGCGGGGACCCTTAGTTATACCCCTCCACTTT
NA,TRBJ2-5,TRBD1,TRBV7-3,CASSSLGQSQETQYF,TGTGCCAGCAGCTCCTTGGGACAGTCGCAAGAGACCCAGTACTTC
NA,TRBJ1-1,NA,TRBV5-1,CASSLELAATEAFF,TGCGCCAGCAGCTTGGAGCTCGCGGCCACTGAAGCTTTCTTT
NA,TRBJ1-2,TRBD1,TRBV11-2,CASSSTGTGYGYTF,TGTGCCAGCAGCTCCACCGGGACAGGGTACGGCTACACCTTC
NA,TRBJ2-3,TRBD2,TRBV11-2,CASSPLRGGPGDTQYF,TGTGCCAGCAGCCCGCTGCGGGGGGGGCCGGGAGATACGCAGTATTTT
NA,TRBJ1-1,NA,TRBV28,CASSLPNRDTEAFF,TGTGCCAGCAGTTTACCAAACAGGGATACTGAAGCTTTCTTT
NA,TRBJ2-7,TRBD2,TRBV28,CASSLSPAGSYEQYF,TGTGCCAGCAGTTTAAGCCCAGCGGGATCCTACGAGCAGTACTTC